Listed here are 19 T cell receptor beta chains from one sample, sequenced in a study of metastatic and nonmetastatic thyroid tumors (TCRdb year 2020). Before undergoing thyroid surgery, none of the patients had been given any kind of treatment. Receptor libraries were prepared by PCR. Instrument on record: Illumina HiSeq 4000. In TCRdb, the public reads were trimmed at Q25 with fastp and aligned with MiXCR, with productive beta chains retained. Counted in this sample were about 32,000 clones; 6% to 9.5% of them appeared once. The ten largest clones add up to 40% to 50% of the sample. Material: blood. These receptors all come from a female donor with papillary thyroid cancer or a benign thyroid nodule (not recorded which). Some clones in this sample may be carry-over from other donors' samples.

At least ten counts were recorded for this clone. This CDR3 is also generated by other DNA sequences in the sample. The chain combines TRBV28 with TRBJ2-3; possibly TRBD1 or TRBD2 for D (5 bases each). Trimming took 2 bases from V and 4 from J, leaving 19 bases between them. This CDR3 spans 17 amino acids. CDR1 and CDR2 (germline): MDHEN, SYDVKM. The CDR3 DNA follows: TGTGCCAGCAGTTTAGAAATGACCGGGACCCCCTCAGATACGCAGTATTTT. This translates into CASSLEMTGTPSDTQYF.

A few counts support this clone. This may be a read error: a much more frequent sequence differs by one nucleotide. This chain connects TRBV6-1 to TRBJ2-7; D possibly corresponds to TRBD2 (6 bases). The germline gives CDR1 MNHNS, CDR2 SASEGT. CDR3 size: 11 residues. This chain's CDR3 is CTSTRGGGQYF. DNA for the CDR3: TGTACCAGCACTAGGGGAGGCGGGCAGTACTTC.

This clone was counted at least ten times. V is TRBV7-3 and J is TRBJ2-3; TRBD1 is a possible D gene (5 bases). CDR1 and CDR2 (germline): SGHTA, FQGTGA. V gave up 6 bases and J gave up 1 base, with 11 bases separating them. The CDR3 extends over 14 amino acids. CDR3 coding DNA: TGTGCCAGCAGGACCAAACAGGGCACAGATACGCAGTATTTT. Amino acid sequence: CASRTKQGTDTQYF.

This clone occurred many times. The CDR3 region has the DNA TGTGCCAGCAGGGAACAGGGAGGAGATGAAAAACTGTTTTTT. Its translation: CASREQGGDEKLFF. The genes are TRBV6-1 and TRBJ1-4; D perhaps matches TRBD1 (6 bases). The CDR3 has 14 amino acids. Germline CDR1 and CDR2: MNHNS and SASEGT. Trimming took 6 bases from V and 6 from J, leaving 14 bases between them.

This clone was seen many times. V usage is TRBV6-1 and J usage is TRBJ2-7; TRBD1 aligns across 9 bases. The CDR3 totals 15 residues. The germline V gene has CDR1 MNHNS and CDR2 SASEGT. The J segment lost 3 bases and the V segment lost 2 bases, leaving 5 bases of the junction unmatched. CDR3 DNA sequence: TGTGCCAGCAGTGAACCGGGACAGGGTAGCTACGAGCAGTACTTC. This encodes CASSEPGQGSYEQYF.

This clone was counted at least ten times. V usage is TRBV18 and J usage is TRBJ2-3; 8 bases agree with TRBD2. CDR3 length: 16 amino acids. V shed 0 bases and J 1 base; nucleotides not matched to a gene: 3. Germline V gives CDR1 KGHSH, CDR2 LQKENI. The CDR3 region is CASSPPWREGTDTQYF. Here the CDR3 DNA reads TGTGCCAGCTCACCACCTTGGCGGGAGGGCACAGATACGCAGTATTTT.

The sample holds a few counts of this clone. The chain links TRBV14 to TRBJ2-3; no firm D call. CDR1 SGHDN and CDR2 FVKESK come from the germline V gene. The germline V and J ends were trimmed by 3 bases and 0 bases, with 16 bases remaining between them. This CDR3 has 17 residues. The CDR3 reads CASSHDNGRTSTDTQYF. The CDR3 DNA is TGTGCCAGCAGCCATGACAACGGACGCACCAGCACAGATACGCAGTATTTT.

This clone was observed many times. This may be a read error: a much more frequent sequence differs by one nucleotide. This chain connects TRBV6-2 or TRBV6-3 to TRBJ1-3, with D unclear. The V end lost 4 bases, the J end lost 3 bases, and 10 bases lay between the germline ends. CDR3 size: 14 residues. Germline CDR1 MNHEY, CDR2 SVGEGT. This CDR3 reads CASSSRGIGNTIYF. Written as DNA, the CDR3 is TGTGCCAGCAGTTCCCGGGGAATTGGAAACACCATATATTTT.

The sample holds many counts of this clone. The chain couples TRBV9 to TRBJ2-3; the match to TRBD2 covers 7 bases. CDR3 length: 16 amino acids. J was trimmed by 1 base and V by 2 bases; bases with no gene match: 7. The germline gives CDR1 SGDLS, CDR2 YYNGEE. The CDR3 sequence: CASSVGASGGTDTQYF. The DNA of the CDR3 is TGTGCCAGCAGCGTCGGGGCTAGCGGAGGCACAGATACGCAGTATTTT.

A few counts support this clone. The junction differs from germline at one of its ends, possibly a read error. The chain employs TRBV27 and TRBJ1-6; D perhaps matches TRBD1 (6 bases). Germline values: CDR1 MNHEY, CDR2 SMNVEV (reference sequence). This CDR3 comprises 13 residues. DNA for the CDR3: TGTGCCATCAGTCTAACAGGGAACTCATCCCTCCACTTT. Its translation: CAISLTGNSSLHF.

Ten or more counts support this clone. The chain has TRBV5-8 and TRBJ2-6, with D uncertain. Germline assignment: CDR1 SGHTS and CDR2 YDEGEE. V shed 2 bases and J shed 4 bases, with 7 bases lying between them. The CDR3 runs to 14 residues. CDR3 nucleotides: TGTGCCAGCAGCTTACTGGCCGGGGCCAACGTCCTGACTTTC. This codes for CASSLLAGANVLTF.

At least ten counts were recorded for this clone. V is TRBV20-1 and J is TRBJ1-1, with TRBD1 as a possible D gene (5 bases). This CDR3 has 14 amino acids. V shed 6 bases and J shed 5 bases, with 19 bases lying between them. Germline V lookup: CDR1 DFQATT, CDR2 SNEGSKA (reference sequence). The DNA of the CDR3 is TGCAGTGCCCCTAATTGGGGGAAGGGGACTGAAGCTTTCTTT. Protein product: CSAPNWGKGTEAFF.

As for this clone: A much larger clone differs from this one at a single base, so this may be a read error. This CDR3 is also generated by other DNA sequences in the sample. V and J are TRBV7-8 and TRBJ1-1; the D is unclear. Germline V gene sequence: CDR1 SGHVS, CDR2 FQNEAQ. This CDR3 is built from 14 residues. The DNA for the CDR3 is TGTGCCAGCAGCCTAGTAGGGAGGAACACCGAAGCTTTCTTT. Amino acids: CASSLVGRNTEAFF.

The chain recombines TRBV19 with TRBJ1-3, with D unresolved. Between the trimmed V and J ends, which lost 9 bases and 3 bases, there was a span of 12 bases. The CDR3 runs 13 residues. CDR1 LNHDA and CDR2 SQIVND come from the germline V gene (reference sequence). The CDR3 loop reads CARTGHYGNTIYF. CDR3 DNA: TGTGCCAGAACGGGCCACTATGGAAACACCATATATTTT.

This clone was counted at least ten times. DNA of the CDR3: TGTGCCAGCAGACCAGACACCGGGGAGCTGTTTTTT. Translated, it gives CASRPDTGELFF. The chain uses TRBV12-3 or TRBV12-4 and TRBJ2-2; D not resolved. The CDR3 has 12 residues. V was trimmed by 6 bases and J by 3 bases, leaving 5 bases between them.

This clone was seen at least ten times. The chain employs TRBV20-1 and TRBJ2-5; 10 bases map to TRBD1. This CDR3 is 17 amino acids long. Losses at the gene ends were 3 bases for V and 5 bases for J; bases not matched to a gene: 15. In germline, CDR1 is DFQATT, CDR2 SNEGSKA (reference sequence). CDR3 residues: CSASYGTGVGERETQYF. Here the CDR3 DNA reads TGCAGTGCTAGTTACGGGACAGGGGTGGGGGAGCGGGAGACCCAGTACTTC.

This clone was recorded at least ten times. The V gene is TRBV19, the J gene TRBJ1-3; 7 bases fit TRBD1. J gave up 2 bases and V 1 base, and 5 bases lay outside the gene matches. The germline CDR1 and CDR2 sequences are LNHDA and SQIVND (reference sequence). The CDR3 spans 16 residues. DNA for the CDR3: TGTGCCAGTAGTATAGGGACAGGTTGGACTGGAAACACCATATATTTT. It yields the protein CASSIGTGWTGNTIYF.

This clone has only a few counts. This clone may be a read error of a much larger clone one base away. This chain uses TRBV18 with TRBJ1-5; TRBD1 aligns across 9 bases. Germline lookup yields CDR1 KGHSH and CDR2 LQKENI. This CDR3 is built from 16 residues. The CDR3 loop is CASPPWLGQGRAPQHF. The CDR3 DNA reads TGTGCCAGCCCACCTTGGTTGGGACAGGGAAGGGCGCCCCAGCATTTT.

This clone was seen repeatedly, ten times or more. CDR3 bases: TGTGCCAGCAGCCAACTAATGACTAGCACAGATACGCAGTATTTT. Its translation: CASSQLMTSTDTQYF. The V and J genes are TRBV4-2 and TRBJ2-3; D remains ambiguous. Per the germline V gene, CDR1 is LGHNA and CDR2 is YNFKEQ. The V end was cut by 2 bases, the J end by 0 bases, with 9 bases between. The CDR3 contains 15 residues.